The clone carrying this T cell receptor beta chain came up many times. Assay used: immunoSEQ multiplex PCR; TCRdb lists only in-frame clones, some missing. The sample comprises fewer than 150,000 clones, about 77% of which are singletons, and 4.5% to 6.5% rests with the top ten. Germline-derived CDR1 and CDR2 are SEHNR and FQNEAQ (reference sequence). This CDR3 contains 15 residues. V was clipped by 5 bases and J by 2 bases; unmatched bases: 7. These data are taken from a study of radiotherapy plus CTLA-4 blockade in lung cancer. The V gene is TRBV7-9, the J gene TRBJ1-2; 8 bases align to TRBD1. The receptor was isolated from a human donor with non-small cell lung cancer who had a partial response to radiotherapy plus ipilimumab. The sequenced sample was peripheral blood, obtained from a patient treated with radiotherapy plus ipilimumab. CDR3 residues: CASSASGQGNYGYTF. The CDR3, as DNA: TGTGCCAGCAGCGCATCTGGACAGGGAAACTATGGCTACACCTTC. Drawing the rest from reference TRBV7-9 and TRBJ1-2, the complete variable domain is DTGVSQNPRHKITKRGQNVTFRCDPISEHNRLYWYRQTLGQGPEFLTYFQNEAQLEKSRLLSDRFSAERPKGSFSTLEIQRTEQGDSAMYLCASSASGQGNYGYTFGSGTRLTVV.